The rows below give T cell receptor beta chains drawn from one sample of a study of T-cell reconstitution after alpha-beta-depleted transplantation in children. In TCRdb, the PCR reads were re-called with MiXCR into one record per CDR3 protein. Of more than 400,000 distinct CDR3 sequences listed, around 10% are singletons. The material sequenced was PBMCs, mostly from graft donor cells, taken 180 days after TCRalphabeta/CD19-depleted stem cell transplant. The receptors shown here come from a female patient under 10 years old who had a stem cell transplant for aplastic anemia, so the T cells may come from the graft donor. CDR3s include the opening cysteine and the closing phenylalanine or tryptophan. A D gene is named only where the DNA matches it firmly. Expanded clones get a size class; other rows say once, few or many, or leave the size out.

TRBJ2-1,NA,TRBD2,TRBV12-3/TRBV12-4,TGTACCTGCAGTTTAGCGCCGATACTAGCGGGAGGGTACAATGAGCAGTTCTTC,CTCSLAPILAGGYNEQFF
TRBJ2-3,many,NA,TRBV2,TGTGCCAGCAGTGGAAACGGGGCTCAAACGCAGTATTTT,CASSGNGAQTQYF
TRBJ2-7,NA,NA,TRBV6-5,TGTGCCAGCAGAAGACACAGAGGCTCGGTCTACGAGCAGTACTTC,CASRRHRGSVYEQYF
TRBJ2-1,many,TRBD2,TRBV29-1,TGCAGCGTCGGACTAGCAGATACCTTCTACAATGAGCAGTTCTTC,CSVGLADTFYNEQFF
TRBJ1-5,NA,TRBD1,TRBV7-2,TGTGCCAGCAGCCTAGGGACAGTCAATAGCAATCAGCCCCAGCATTTT,CASSLGTVNSNQPQHF
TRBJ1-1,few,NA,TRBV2,TGTGCCAGCAGTGATATGGGCGTGAACACTGAAGCTTTCTTT,CASSDMGVNTEAFF
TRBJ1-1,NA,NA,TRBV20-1,TGCAGTGCTCCCCCTGTTGGACCTCAGCACACTGAAGCTTTCTTT,CSAPPVGPQHTEAFF
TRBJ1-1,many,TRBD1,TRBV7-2,TGTGCCAGCAGCTCGGGACAGGGGAACACTGAAGCTTTCTTT,CASSSGQGNTEAFF
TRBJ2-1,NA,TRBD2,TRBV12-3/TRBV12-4,TGTGCCAGCAGTTTAGCCCCGGGGACTAGCGGGAGTGAACAGTTCTTC,CASSLAPGTSGSEQFF
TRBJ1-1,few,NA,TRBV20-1,TGCAGTGCTAGTGCACCTCTCAGGGAAGCTTTCTTT,CSASAPLREAFF
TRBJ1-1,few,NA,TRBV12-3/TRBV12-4,TGTGCCAGCAGCCAGGGGTGGTACACTGAAGCTTTCTTT,CASSQGWYTEAFF
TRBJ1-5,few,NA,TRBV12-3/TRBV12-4,TGTGCCAGCAGTTTAAGTTGGGGGTCGAATCAGCCCCAGCATTTT,CASSLSWGSNQPQHF
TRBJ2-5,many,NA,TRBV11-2,TGTGCCAGCAGCTTAATCTGGGGCTCAGAAGAGACCCAGTACTTC,CASSLIWGSEETQYF
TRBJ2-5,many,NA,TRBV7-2,TGTGCCAGCAGCTTAGCGCGCACCCAAGAGACCCAGTACTTC,CASSLARTQETQYF
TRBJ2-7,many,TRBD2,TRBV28,TGTGCCAGCACGAACCTGAGCGGGACGTACTTC,CASTNLSGTYF
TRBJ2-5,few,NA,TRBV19,TGTGCCAGTAGTCCTAAGACGGTGGAGACCCAGTACTTC,CASSPKTVETQYF
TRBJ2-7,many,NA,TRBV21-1,TGTGCCAGCTCTGACAGGGCGTACGAGCAGTACTTC,CASSDRAYEQYF
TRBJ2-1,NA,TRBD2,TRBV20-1,TGCAGTGCTAGACGAAGCGGGAGGGACTACAATGAGCAGTTCTTC,CSARRSGRDYNEQFF
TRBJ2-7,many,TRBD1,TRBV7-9,TGTGCCAGCAGCTTACGACAGGGTTCCTACGAGCAGTACTTC,CASSLRQGSYEQYF
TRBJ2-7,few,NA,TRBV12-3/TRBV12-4,TGTGCCAGCAGTTTAAGTATATGGCGGCCAACCTTC,CASSLSIWRPTF
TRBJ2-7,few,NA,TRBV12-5,TGTGCTAGTGGCCTCGGGAGTACCTACGAGCAGTACTTC,CASGLGSTYEQYF
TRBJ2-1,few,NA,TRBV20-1,TGCAGTGCTAGAGATCTTTGGGGCCCCTACAATGAGCAGTTCTTC,CSARDLWGPYNEQFF
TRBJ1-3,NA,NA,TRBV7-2,TGTGCCAGCAGCCCCGCCCCAGGGAGCTCTGGAAACACCATATATTTT,CASSPAPGSSGNTIYF
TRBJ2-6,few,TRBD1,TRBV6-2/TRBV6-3,TGTGCCAGCACCAGAGGGACAGCCCGACCTGGTGGGGCCAACGTCCTGACTTTC,CASTRGTARPGGANVLTF
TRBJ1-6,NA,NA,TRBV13,TGTGCCAGCAGCCAAAAGAGGGGTACCTATAATTCACCCCTCCACTTT,CASSQKRGTYNSPLHF
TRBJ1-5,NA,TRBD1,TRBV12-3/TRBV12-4,TGTGCCAGCAGTTTACAGGGGGTTCAGCCCCAGCATTTT,CASSLQGVQPQHF
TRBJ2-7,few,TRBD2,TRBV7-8,TGTGCCAGCAGCTTAAGACGGGAGGGTTACGAGCAGTACTTC,CASSLRREGYEQYF
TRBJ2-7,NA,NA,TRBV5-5,TGTGCCAGCAGCTCGCTCCGGATAGGCGAGCAGTACTTC,CASSSLRIGEQYF
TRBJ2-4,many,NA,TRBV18,TGTGCCAGCTCACTAGACGGGCGAGGCGTTCAGTACTTC,CASSLDGRGVQYF
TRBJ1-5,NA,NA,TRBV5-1,TGCGCCAGCAAGACCGACCCGCTTCCAAATCAGCCCCAGCATTTT,CASKTDPLPNQPQHF
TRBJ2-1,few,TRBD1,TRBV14,TGTGCCAGCAGCCAAGAATTGACAGGGTTTAGGAAAAATGAGCAGTTCTTC,CASSQELTGFRKNEQFF
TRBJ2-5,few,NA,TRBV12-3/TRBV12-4,TGTGCCAGCAGTTTATTTACAGAGACCCAGTACTTC,CASSLFTETQYF
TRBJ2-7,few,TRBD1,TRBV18,TGTGCCAGCTCACCACCGAGGCCGGGACAGATGGACTACGAGCAGTACTTC,CASSPPRPGQMDYEQYF
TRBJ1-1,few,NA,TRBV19,TGTGCCAGTAGTATAGCAAGGGGTTTTCGTGGCACTGAAGCTTTCTTT,CASSIARGFRGTEAFF
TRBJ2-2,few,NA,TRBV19,TGTGCCAGTAGTCCGGGACCCGGGTACGGGGAGCTGTTTTTT,CASSPGPGYGELFF
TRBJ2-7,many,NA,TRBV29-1,TGCAGCGTTGAAGATCGGGTCAGGGGTTTCGAGCAGTACTTC,CSVEDRVRGFEQYF
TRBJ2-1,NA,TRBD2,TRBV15,TGTGCCACCCTCGGGGGGAGCTCCTACAATGAGCAGTTCTTC,CATLGGSSYNEQFF
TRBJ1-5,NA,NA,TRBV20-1,TGCAGTGCTAGAGATCGTTGGGATCAGCCCCAGCATTTT,CSARDRWDQPQHF
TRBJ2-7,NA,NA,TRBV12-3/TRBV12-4,TGTGCCAGCAGGTACAGCTACGAGCAGTACTTC,CASRYSYEQYF
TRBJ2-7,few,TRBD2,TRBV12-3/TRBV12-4,TGTGCCAGCAGTTTAAAGGCTAGCGGGAGGGACGGGCAGTACTTC,CASSLKASGRDGQYF
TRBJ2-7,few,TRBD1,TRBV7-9,TGTGCCAGCAGCTCGGACAGGGTTGGGGGCGAGCAGTACTTC,CASSSDRVGGEQYF
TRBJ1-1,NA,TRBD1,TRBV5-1,TGCGCCAGCATCCAGGGGGCTTCTATTAACACTGAAGCTTTCTTT,CASIQGASINTEAFF
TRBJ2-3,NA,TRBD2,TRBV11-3,TGTGCCAGCAGCTTAGGCGGGGCGACTAGCTCAGATACGCAGTATTTT,CASSLGGATSSDTQYF
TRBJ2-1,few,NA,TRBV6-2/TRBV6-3,TGTGCCAGCAGCCAAGAGTCAACCTCCTACAATGAGCAGTTCTTC,CASSQESTSYNEQFF
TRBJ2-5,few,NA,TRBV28,TGTGCCAGCAGTTTATTGCTAGCGAAAGAACAAGAGACCCAGTACTTC,CASSLLLAKEQETQYF
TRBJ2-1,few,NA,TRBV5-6,TGTGCCAGCAGCTTCAGAAGTACCCACAATGAGCAGTTCTTC,CASSFRSTHNEQFF
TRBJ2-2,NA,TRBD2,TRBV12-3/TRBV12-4,TGTGCCAGCAGGCATAGACTAGCGGGAGACACCGGGGAGCTGTTTTTT,CASRHRLAGDTGELFF
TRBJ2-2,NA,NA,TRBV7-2,TGTGCCAGCAGCTTATGGACTATAACCGGGGAGCTGTTTTTT,CASSLWTITGELFF